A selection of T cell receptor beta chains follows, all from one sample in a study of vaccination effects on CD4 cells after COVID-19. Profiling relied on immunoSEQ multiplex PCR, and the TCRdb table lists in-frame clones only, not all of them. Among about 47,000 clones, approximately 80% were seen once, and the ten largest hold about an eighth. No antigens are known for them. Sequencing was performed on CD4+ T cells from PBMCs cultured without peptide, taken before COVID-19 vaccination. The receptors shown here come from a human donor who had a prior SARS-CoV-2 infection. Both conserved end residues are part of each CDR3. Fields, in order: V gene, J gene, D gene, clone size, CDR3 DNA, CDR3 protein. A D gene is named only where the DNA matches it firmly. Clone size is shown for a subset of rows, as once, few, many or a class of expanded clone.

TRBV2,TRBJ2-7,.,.,TGTGCCAGCTCCGGACGGACCTACGAGCAGTACTTC,CASSGRTYEQYF
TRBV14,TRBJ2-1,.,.,TGTGCCAGCAGCCAACAGGGGTGGGACAATGAGCAGTTCTTC,CASSQQGWDNEQFF
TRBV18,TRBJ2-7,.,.,TGTGCCAGCTCACCAATGAGGCAGGGGTCCTACGAGCAGTACTTC,CASSPMRQGSYEQYF
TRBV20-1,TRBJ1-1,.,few,TGCAGTGCTAGAGAACCTCCTGAAGCTTTCTTT,CSAREPPEAFF
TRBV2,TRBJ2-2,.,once,TGTGCCAGCAGCCCGAATTCGGGGTCGGGGGAGCTGTTTTTT,CASSPNSGSGELFF
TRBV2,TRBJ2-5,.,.,TGTGCCAGCAGCGAAGGGGGGTTTAGACAAGAGACCCAGTACTTC,CASSEGGFRQETQYF
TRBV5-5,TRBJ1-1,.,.,TGTGCCAGCAGCTTATTCCTACAGGCGAACACTGAAGCTTTCTTT,CASSLFLQANTEAFF
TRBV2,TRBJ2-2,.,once,TGTGCCAGCGGCGCCCAGGCTCTGAACACCGGGGAGCTGTTTTTT,CASGAQALNTGELFF
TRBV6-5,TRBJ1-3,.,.,TGTGCCAGCAGCCCACCCTCTGGAAACACCATATATTTT,CASSPPSGNTIYF
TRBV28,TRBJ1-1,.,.,TGTGCCAGCAGCTCGCGGAACACTGAAGCTTTCTTT,CASSSRNTEAFF
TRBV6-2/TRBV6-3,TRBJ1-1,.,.,TGTGCCAGCAGTCCCCGGCTGGAGGGTTTTAGCCCTGAAGCTTTCTTT,CASSPRLEGFSPEAFF
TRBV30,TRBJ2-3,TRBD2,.,TGTGCCGGACGCTCAGCGGGGGGCACAGATACGCAGTATTTT,CAGRSAGGTDTQYF
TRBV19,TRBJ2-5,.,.,TGTGCCAGTAGTATAATTTACCCAGACACTCTATCAAAAGAGACCCAGTACTTC,CASSIIYPDTLSKETQYF
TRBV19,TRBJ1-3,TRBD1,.,TGTGCCAGTAGCACTACAGGGGGCTTTTCTGGAAACACCATATATTTT,CASSTTGGFSGNTIYF
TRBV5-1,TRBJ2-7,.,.,TGCGCCAGCAGCTTGGCAGAGTCCTACGAGCAGTACTTC,CASSLAESYEQYF
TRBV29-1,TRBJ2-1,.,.,TGCAGCGGGGGGTCCGGTGAGCAGTTCTTC,CSGGSGEQFF
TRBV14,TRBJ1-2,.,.,TGTGCCAGCAGCCTTCGACAGATGGGCTATGGCTACACCTTC,CASSLRQMGYGYTF
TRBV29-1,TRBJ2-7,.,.,TGCAGCGTTGTAATTTGGCTCTCCGGCTCCTACGAGCAGTACTTC,CSVVIWLSGSYEQYF
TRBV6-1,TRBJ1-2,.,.,TGTGCCAGCAGTGATTGGGCGTATGGCTACACCTTC,CASSDWAYGYTF
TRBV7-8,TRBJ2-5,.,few,TGTGCCAGCAGCTTAGGCCCCTTAGAGACCCAGTACTTC,CASSLGPLETQYF
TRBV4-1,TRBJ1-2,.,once,TGCGCCAGCAGCCAAGCTCCGACAGCTAACTATGGCTACACCTTC,CASSQAPTANYGYTF
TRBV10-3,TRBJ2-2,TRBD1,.,TGTGCCATCAGTGTAGGGACAGGGGACCACGGGGAGCTGTTTTTT,CAISVGTGDHGELFF
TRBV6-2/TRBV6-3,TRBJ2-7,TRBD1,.,TGTGCCAGCAGTAAGCCCTGGACAGGGGTAAACGAGCAGTACTTC,CASSKPWTGVNEQYF
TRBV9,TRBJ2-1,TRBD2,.,TGTGCCAGCAGCGTGAAGGGACTAGCGGCCTCCTACAATGAGCAGTTCTTC,CASSVKGLAASYNEQFF
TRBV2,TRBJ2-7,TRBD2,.,TGTGCCAGCTCTAGCGGGGGGGCCTCCTACGAGCAGTACTTC,CASSSGGASYEQYF
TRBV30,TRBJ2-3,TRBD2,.,TGTGCCTGGGGACTAGCGGCTACAGATACGCAGTATTTT,CAWGLAATDTQYF
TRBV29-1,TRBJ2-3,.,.,TGCAGCGGGGACAGCACAGATACGCAGTATTTT,CSGDSTDTQYF
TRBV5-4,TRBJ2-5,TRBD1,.,TGTGCCAGCAGCCTTCGGACAGGGAGCAAGACCCAGTACTTC,CASSLRTGSKTQYF
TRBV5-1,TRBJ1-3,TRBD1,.,TGCGCCAGCAGCTTCACGACAGGGGCGGGGGACACCATATATTTT,CASSFTTGAGDTIYF
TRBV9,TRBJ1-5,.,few,TGTGCCAGCAGCGTCGACAGTTATCAGCCCCAGCATTTT,CASSVDSYQPQHF
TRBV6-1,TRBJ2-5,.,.,TGTGCCAGCAGTGAACTACACAGGGTAGAGACCCAGTACTTC,CASSELHRVETQYF
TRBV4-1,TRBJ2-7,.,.,TGCGCCAGCAGCCAACGTCCGGGCCATAACCAGCCGGTCGAGCAGTACTTC,CASSQRPGHNQPVEQYF
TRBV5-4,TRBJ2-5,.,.,TGTGCCAGCAGCCTAAAGGACGGTGGAGAGACCCAGTACTTC,CASSLKDGGETQYF
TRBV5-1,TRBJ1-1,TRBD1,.,TGCGCCAGCAGCTTCCCTGGGACAGGGGGCACTGAAGCTTTCTTT,CASSFPGTGGTEAFF
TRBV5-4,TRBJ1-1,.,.,TGTGCCAGCAGCGGGACGGGGGAGGGGAACACTGAAGCTTTCTTT,CASSGTGEGNTEAFF
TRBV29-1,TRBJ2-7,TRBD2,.,TGCAGCGTACGACTAGCGGGAGGGCTCGAGCAGTACTTC,CSVRLAGGLEQYF
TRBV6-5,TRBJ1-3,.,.,TGTGCCAGCAGCTCCCAGGGACACACCATATATTTT,CASSSQGHTIYF
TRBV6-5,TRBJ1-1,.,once,TGTGCCAGCAGTTACTCGGTTCCGAGGGTTAACACTGAAGCTTTCTTT,CASSYSVPRVNTEAFF
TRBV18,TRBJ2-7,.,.,TGTGCCAGCTCAGCGGACCAGACCTACGAGCAGTACTTC,CASSADQTYEQYF
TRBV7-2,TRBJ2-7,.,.,TGTGCCAGCAGCTTAGTTATTGGGTCCGAGCAGTACTTC,CASSLVIGSEQYF
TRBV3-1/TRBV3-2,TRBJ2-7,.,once,TGTGCCAGCAGTTCGACCATCCCGGGTGAGCAGTACTTC,CASSSTIPGEQYF
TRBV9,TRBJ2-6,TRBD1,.,TGTGCCAGCAGCCCCCGCAGGGGGAAGTCTGGGGCCAACGTCCTGACTTTC,CASSPRRGKSGANVLTF
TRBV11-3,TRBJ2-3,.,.,TGTGCCAGCAGCTTTCAAAGGTCCGGGGTTCTCCCAGATACGCAGTATTTT,CASSFQRSGVLPDTQYF
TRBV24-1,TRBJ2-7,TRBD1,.,TGTGCCACCAGTGACCCGGGACAGGGATCCTACGAGCAGTACTTC,CATSDPGQGSYEQYF
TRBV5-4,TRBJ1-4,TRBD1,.,TGTGCCAGCAGCTCTCAGGGGGCCTCTAATGAAAAACTGTTTTTT,CASSSQGASNEKLFF
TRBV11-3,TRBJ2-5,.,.,TGTGCCAGCAGCTTATCGAGGGTCCAAGAGACCCAGTACTTC,CASSLSRVQETQYF
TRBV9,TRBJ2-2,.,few,TGTGCCAGCAGCGTGAGAGGGAGCCAAACCGGGGAGCTGTTTTTT,CASSVRGSQTGELFF
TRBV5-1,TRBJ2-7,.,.,TGCGCCAGCAGCCCGGACCCAGCCTACGAGCAGTACTTC,CASSPDPAYEQYF
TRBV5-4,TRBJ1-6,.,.,TGTGCCAGCAGCTTGGGAGGGGGTCCCTATAATTCACCCCTCCACTTT,CASSLGGGPYNSPLHF
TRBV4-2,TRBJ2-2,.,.,TGTGCCAGCAGCCTTCCGGGACCCTACAACACCGGGGAGCTGTTTTTT,CASSLPGPYNTGELFF
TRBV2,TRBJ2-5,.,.,TGTGCCAGCAGTGAAGTCGGGACCCCCAACACGTACTTC,CASSEVGTPNTYF